This T cell receptor (beta chain) comes out of a study of cytomegalovirus exposure and HLA in healthy donors. CDR3 length: 15 amino acids. The ends lost 7 bases at V and 7 bases at J; junction bases unmatched: 12. Germline CDR1 reads MDHEN; CDR2 reads SYDVKM. 60 Vbeta and 13 Jbeta primers were used in PCR. Here immunoSEQ multiplex PCR was the method, and the copy in TCRdb shows in-frame clones only, minus some. The sample consists of about 180,000 clones, 76% of them appearing once. The source material was PBMCs. The chain joins TRBV28 to TRBJ1-4, with 7 bases fitting TRBD1. The TCR originated in a man aged 18 to 29 in good health and CMV-seronegative. CDR3 sequence reads: CASTPPGTVAEKLFF. The CDR3 DNA sequence: TGTGCCAGCACCCCCCCAGGGACAGTCGCTGAAAAACTGTTTTTT.